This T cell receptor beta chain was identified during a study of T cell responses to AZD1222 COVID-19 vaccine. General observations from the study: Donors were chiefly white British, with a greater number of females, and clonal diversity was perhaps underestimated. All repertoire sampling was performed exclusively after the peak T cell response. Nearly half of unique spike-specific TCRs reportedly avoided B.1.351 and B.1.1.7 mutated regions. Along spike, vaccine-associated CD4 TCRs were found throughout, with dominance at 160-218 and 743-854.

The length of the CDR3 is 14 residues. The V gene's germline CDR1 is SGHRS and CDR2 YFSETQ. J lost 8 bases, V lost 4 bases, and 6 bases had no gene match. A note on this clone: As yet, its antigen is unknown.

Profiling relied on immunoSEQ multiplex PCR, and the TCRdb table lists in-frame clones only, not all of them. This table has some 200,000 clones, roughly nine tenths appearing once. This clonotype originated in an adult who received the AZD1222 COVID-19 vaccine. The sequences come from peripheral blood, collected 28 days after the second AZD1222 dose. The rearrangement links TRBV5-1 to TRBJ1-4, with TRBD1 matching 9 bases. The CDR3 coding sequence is TGCGCCAGCAGCCCGACAGGGGGAGGAGAAAAACTGTTTTTT. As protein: CASSPTGGGEKLFF.